Following are 7 T cell receptor beta chains from one sample sequenced in a study of shared clonotypes between healthy human individuals (TCRdb year 2020). The library was made by the immunoSEQ multiplex PCR assay. TCRdb holds this immuneACCESS table with in-frame rearrangements only. Some clones are missing; in checked studies, unresolved V genes explain under half, and the rest has no known cause. For this sample there are under 1,900,000 clones; approximately 98.5% appear just once. The ten top clones hold 0.36% of the sample. Sample: naive CD4+ T cells sorted from blood. The cell subset or site label corresponds to: CD45RA+ positively selected. These TCRs come from a man between 25 and 39 years old in good health.

V usage is TRBV6-5 and J usage is TRBJ2-1, with 9 bases that match TRBD2. Germline V gene sequence: CDR1 MNHEY, CDR2 SVGAGI. The J segment lost 4 bases and the V segment lost 0 bases, leaving 4 bases of the junction unmatched. This CDR3 has 16 residues. The CDR3 loop is CASSYSLAGRYNEQFF. Written as DNA, the CDR3 is TGTGCCAGCAGTTACTCCCTAGCGGGGAGATACAATGAGCAGTTCTTC.

The chain couples TRBV4-1 to TRBJ1-1; the match to TRBD1 covers 8 bases. The J segment lost 0 bases and the V segment lost 4 bases, leaving 4 bases of the junction unmatched. There are 15 residues in the CDR3. Germline assignment: CDR1 MGHRA and CDR2 YSYEKL. CDR3 DNA: TGCGCCAGCAGCCGATCGGACAGGGTGAACACTGAAGCTTTCTTT. This gives the protein CASSRSDRVNTEAFF.

This clone was counted a single time. The chain has TRBV30 and TRBJ2-5; the match to TRBD2 covers 12 bases. CDR1 is GTSNPN and CDR2 is SVGIG in the germline V gene (reference sequence). The V and J ends lost 2 bases and 4 bases, in that order; junction bases with no gene match: 8. The CDR3 has 16 amino acids. CDR3 coding DNA: TGTGCCTGGAGTCTAGGAACTAGCGGGAGGAGAGAGACCCAGTACTTC. It is translated as CAWSLGTSGRRETQYF.

The rearrangement joins TRBV19 to TRBJ2-7; D is undetermined. The V gene lost 6 bases and the J gene lost 2 bases, with 14 bases spanning the gap. CDR1 LNHDA and CDR2 SQIVND come from the germline V gene (reference sequence). The CDR3 consists of 14 residues. CDR3 protein: CASRGRPNPYEQYF. CDR3 DNA sequence: TGTGCCAGTAGGGGTCGGCCGAACCCCTACGAGCAGTACTTC.

This clone showed up just once. Other DNA sequences of this sample code for an identical CDR3. J is TRBJ1-1 and V is TRBV6-5; D uncertain. Germline-derived CDR1 and CDR2 are MNHEY and SVGAGI. V gave up 1 base and J gave up 2 bases, with 8 bases separating them. The CDR3 loop spans 14 amino acids. CDR3: CASSYLPGNTEAFF. For the CDR3, the DNA is TGTGCCAGCAGTTACTTACCGGGTAACACTGAAGCTTTCTTT.

The J gene is TRBJ1-1, the V gene TRBV5-1; 7 positions agree with TRBD1. The CDR3 has 14 residues. Germline-derived CDR1 and CDR2 are SGHRS and YFSETQ. Trimming at V came to 4 bases and at J to 1 base, leaving 4 bases not matched to a gene. CDR3 loop: CASSHGTANTEAFF. Written as DNA, the CDR3 is TGCGCCAGCAGCCACGGGACAGCGAACACTGAAGCTTTCTTT. Full variable domain (outside the CDR3, taken from reference TRBV5-1 and TRBJ1-1): KAGVTQTPRYLIKTRGQQVTLSCSPISGHRSVSWYQQTPGQGLQFLFEYFSETQRNKGNFPGRFSGRQFSNSRSEMNVSTLELGDSALYLCASSHGTANTEAFFGQGTRLTVV.

The DNA for the CDR3 is TGTGCCAGCAGCGGATACACTAGTTTAGGTTACAATGAGCAGTTCTTC. It codes for CASSGYTSLGYNEQFF. The J gene is TRBJ2-1, the V gene TRBV9; a weak D match, TRBD2 (5 bases). The V end was cut by 3 bases, the J end by 4 bases, with 17 bases between. Looked up from germline, CDR1 is SGDLS and CDR2 is YYNGEE. The CDR3 contains 16 residues.